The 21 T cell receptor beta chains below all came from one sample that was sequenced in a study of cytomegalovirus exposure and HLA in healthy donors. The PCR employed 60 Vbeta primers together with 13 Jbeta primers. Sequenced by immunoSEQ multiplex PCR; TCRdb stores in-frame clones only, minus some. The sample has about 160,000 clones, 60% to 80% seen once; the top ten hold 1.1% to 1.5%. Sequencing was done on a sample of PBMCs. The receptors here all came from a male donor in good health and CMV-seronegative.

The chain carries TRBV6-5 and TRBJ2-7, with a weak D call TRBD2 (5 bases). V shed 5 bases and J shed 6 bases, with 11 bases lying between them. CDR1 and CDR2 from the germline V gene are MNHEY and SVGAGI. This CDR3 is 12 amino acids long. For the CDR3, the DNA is TGTGCCAGCAGTGCCCCAAGCGGCGAGCAGTACTTC. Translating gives CASSAPSGEQYF.

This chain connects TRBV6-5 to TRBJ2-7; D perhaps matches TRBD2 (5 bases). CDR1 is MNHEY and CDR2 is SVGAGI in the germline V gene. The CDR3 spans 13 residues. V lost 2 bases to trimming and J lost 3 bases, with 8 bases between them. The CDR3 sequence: CASSYRGHYEQYF. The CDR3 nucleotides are TGTGCCAGCAGTTACCGGGGTCACTACGAGCAGTACTTC.

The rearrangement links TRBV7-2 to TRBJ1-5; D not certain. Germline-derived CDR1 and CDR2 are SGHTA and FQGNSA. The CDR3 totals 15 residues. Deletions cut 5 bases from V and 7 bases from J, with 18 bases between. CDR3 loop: CASSLGPYEGQPQHF. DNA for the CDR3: TGTGCCAGCAGCCTAGGGCCCTACGAGGGCCAGCCCCAGCATTTT.

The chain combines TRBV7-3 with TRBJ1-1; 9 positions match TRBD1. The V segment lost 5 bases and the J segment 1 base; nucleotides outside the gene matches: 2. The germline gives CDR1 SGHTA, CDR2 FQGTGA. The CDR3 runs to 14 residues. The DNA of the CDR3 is TGTGCCAGCAGCGAACAGGGGGCGAACACTGAAGCTTTCTTT. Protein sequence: CASSEQGANTEAFF.

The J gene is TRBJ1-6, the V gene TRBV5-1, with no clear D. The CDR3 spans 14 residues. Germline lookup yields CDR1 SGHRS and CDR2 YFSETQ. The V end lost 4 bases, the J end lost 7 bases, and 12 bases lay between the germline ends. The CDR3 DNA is TGCGCCAGCAGCAAAGCGGCAATAAATTCACCCCTCCACTTT. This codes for CASSKAAINSPLHF.

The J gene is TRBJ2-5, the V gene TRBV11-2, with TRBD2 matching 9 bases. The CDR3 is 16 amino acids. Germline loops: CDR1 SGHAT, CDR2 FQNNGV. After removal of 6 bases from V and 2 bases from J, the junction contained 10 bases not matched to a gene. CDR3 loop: CASSRRAGGRQETQYF. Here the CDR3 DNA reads TGTGCCAGCAGTCGTCGGGCGGGAGGGCGACAAGAGACCCAGTACTTC.

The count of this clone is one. The CDR3 spells CASRKGQGANEQYF. Here the CDR3 DNA reads TGTGCCAGCAGGAAAGGACAGGGGGCCAACGAGCAGTACTTC. The V and J genes are TRBV5-8 and TRBJ2-7; 11 bases are shared with TRBD1. The germline V gene has CDR1 SGHTS and CDR2 YDEGEE. The CDR3 is 14 residues long. The junction had 6 bases not matched to a gene; V was cut back by 5 bases and J by 5 bases. The variable domain in full, completed from reference TRBV5-8 and TRBJ2-7, reads EAGVTQSPTHLIKTRGQQATLRCSPISGHTSVYWYQQALGLGLQFLLWYDEGEERNRGNFPPRFSGRQFPNYSSELNVNALELEDSALYLCASRKGQGANEQYFGPGTRLTVT.

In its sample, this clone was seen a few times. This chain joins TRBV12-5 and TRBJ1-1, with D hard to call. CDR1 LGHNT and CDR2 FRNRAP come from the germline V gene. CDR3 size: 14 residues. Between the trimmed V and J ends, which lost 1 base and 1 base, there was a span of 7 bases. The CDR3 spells CASGLAPGNTEAFF. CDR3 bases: TGTGCTAGTGGTTTGGCCCCGGGGAACACTGAAGCTTTCTTT.

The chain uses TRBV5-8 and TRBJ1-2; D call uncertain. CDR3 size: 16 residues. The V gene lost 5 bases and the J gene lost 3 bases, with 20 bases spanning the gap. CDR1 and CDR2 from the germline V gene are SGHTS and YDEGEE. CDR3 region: CASRPGMIAPHYGYTF. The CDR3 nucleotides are TGTGCCAGCAGGCCCGGTATGATCGCGCCACACTATGGCTACACCTTC. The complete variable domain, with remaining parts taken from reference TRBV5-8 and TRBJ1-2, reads EAGVTQSPTHLIKTRGQQATLRCSPISGHTSVYWYQQALGLGLQFLLWYDEGEERNRGNFPPRFSGRQFPNYSSELNVNALELEDSALYLCASRPGMIAPHYGYTFGSGTRLTVV.

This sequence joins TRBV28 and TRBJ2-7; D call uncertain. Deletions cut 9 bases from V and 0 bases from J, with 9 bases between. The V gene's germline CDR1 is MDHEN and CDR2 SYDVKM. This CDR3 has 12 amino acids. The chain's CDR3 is CASSQDSYEQYF. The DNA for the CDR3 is TGTGCCAGTTCTCAGGACTCCTACGAGCAGTACTTC.

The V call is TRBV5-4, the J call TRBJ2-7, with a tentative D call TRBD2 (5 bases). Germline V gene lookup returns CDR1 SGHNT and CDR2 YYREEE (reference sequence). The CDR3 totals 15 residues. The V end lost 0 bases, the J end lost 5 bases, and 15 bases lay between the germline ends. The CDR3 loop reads CASSLGPGELDEQYF. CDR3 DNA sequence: TGTGCCAGCAGCTTGGGGCCCGGGGAACTGGACGAGCAGTACTTC.

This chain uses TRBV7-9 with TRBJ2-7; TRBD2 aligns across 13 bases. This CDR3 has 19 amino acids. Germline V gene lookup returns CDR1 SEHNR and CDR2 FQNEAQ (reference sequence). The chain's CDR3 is CSGGGLGTSGTTSSYEQYF. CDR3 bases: TGTTCCGGGGGGGGGTTGGGGACTAGCGGGACTACCAGCTCCTACGAGCAGTACTTC.

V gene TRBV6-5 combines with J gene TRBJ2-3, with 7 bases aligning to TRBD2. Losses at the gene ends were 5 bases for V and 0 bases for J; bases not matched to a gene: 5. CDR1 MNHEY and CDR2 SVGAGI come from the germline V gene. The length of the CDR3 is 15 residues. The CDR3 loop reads CASSRLASSTDTQYF. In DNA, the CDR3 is TGTGCCAGCAGTCGACTAGCCTCTAGCACAGATACGCAGTATTTT.

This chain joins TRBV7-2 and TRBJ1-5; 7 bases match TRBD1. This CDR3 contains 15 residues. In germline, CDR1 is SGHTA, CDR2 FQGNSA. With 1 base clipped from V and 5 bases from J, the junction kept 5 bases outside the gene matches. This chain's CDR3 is CASSLVPGGDQPQHF. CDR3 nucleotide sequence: TGTGCCAGCAGCTTAGTTCCAGGGGGAGATCAGCCCCAGCATTTT.

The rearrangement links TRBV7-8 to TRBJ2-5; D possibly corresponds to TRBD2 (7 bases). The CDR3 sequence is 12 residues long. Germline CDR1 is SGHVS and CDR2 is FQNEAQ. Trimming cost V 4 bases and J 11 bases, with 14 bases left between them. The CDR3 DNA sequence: TGTGCCAGCAGCTCCCAAGGGGGGGAGCAGTACTTC. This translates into CASSSQGGEQYF.

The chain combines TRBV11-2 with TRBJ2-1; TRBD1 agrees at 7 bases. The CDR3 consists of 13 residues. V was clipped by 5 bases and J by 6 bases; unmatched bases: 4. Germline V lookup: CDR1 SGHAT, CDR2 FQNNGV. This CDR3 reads CASSEGQLNEQFF. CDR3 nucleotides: TGTGCCAGCAGCGAGGGACAGCTCAATGAGCAGTTCTTC.

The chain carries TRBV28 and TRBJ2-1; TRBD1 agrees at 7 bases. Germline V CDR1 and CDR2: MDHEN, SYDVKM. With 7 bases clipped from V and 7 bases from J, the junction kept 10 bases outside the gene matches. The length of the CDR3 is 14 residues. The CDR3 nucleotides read TGTGCCAGCAAACTCTCACAGGGGCGGAATGAGCAGTTCTTC. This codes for CASKLSQGRNEQFF.

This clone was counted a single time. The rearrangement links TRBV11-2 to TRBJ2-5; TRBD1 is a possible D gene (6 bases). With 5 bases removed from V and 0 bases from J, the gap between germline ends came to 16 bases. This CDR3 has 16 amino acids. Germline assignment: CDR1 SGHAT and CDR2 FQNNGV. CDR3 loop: CASSKTGSPYQETQYF. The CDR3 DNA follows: TGTGCCAGCAGCAAGACAGGCTCTCCGTACCAAGAGACCCAGTACTTC.

In nucleotides, the CDR3 is TGTGCCAGCAGCCATCTTCGGGGGGGCGTTCAGCAGTCGACAACTAATGAAAAACTGTTTTTT. Its protein is CASSHLRGGVQQSTTNEKLFF. This chain links TRBV4-2 with TRBJ1-4, with a possible D match to TRBD1 (6 bases). Trimming removed 3 bases from V and 0 bases from J, with 26 bases in between. The V gene's germline CDR1 is LGHNA and CDR2 YNFKEQ. This CDR3 has 21 residues.

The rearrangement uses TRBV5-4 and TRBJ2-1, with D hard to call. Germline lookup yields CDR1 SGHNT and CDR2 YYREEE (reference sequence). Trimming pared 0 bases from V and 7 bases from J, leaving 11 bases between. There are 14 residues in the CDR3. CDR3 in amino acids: CASSLVSSTNEQFF. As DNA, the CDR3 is TGTGCCAGCAGCTTGGTTAGCTCCACTAATGAGCAGTTCTTC.

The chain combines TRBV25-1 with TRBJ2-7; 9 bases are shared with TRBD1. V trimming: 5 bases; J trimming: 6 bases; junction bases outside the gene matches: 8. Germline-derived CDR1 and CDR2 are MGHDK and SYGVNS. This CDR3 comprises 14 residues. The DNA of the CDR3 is TGTGCCAGCAGTAAACCCGGGACAGGGCGCGAGCAGTACTTC. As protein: CASSKPGTGREQYF.